This T cell receptor (beta chain) came from a study of CD8+ T cells in alopecia areata. Whole-study results and caveats: Patients displayed less clarity in TCR sharing than mice, a finding possibly related to HLA.

This CDR3 has 13 amino acids. Trimming stripped 5 bases from V and 7 bases from J, with 15 bases between. From germline, CDR1 is SQVTM and CDR2 ANQGSEA. Isolated RNA was reverse transcribed into cDNA used as the sequencing template. Profiling relied on immunoSEQ multiplex PCR, and the TCRdb table lists in-frame clones only, not all of them. The sample shows 80,000 to 100,000 clones, approximately 42% of them seen only once. This clone was picked up a small number of times. Antigen: not known. The source of this sequence is a human donor with alopecia areata. Input material: CD4+ T cells sorted from blood. V and J are TRBV29-1 and TRBJ1-5; possibly TRBD1 for D (6 bases). The CDR3 is CSVRAGVGQPQHF. Written as DNA, the CDR3 is TGCAGCGTTCGGGCAGGGGTGGGCCAGCCCCAGCATTTT.